Given below is one T cell receptor beta chain in context. The antigen is unknown. Unmatched junction bases numbered 14, after V lost 3 bases and J lost 6 bases. The CDR3 is 19 residues long. CDR1 and CDR2 from the germline V gene are SGDLS and YYNGEE. Sequenced by immunoSEQ multiplex PCR; TCRdb stores in-frame clones only, minus some. The table shows about 160,000 clones, with around 94% occurring only once. This sample stems from a study of T cell responses to AZD1222 COVID-19 vaccine. Study outcomes and limitations: Regions left unmutated in variants are reportedly the target of nearly half of spike-specific TCRs.

This sequence joins TRBV9 and TRBJ2-1, with 14 bases fitting TRBD2. Source: peripheral blood, taken 28 days after the second AZD1222 dose. This sequence originates from an adult who received the AZD1222 COVID-19 vaccine. CDR3: CASSATTSGRAKGFNEQFF. DNA of the CDR3: TGTGCCAGCAGCGCGACGACTAGCGGGAGGGCCAAGGGGTTCAATGAGCAGTTCTTC.